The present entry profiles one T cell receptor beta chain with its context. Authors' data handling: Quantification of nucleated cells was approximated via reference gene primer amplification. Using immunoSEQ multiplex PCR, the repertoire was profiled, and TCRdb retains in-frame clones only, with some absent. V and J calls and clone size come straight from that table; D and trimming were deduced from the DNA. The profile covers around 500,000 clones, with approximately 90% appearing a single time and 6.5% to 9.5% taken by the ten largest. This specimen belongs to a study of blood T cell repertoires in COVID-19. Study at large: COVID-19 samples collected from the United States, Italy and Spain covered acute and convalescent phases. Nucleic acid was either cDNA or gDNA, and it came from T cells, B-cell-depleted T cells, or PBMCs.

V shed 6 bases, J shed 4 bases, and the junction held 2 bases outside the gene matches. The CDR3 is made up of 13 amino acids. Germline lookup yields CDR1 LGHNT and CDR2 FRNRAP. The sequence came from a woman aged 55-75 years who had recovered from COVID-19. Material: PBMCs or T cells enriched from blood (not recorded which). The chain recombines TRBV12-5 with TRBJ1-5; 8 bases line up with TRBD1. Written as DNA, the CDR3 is TGTGCTAGTGGCCGACAGGGGAATCAGCCCCAGCATTTT. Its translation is CASGRQGNQPQHF.